Presented here are 11 T cell receptor beta chains from one specimen sequenced in a study of cytomegalovirus exposure and HLA in healthy donors. The primer mix had 60 Vbeta and 13 Jbeta primers. The data were produced by immunoSEQ multiplex PCR, yet TCRdb's version contains in-frame clones alone and is incomplete. The sample includes 200,000 to 250,000 clones, 76% of them seen just once. What was sequenced was PBMCs. Receptors originate from a young man in good health and CMV-seronegative.

This clone was seen a few times. This CDR3 is CASSPGQGASYEQYF. The CDR3 DNA reads as TGCGCCAGCAGTCCTGGACAGGGGGCCTCCTACGAGCAGTACTTC. The V and J genes are TRBV10-1 and TRBJ2-7; 11 positions match TRBD1. Germline lookup yields CDR1 WNHNN and CDR2 SYGVQD (reference sequence). This CDR3 region has 15 residues. The J segment lost 0 bases and the V segment lost 5 bases, leaving 3 bases of the junction unmatched.

The chain couples TRBV5-6 to TRBJ2-3; TRBD2 aligns across 12 bases. Trimming cost V 1 base and J 3 bases; bases outside gene matches: 3. The CDR3 runs to 16 residues. Germline V gene sequence: CDR1 SGHDT, CDR2 YYEEEE. CDR3 loop: CASSLWLAGGTDTQYF. The CDR3 bases are TGTGCCAGCAGCTTGTGGCTAGCGGGAGGGACAGATACGCAGTATTTT.

This sequence joins TRBV30 and TRBJ2-5; no firm D call. The CDR3 sequence is 12 residues long. CDR1 and CDR2 (germline): GTSNPN, SVGIG (reference sequence). With 2 bases removed from V and 7 bases from J, the gap between germline ends came to 11 bases. The CDR3 DNA sequence: TGTGCCTGGAGTCACGCCGAGCCGACCCAGTACTTC. Its protein is CAWSHAEPTQYF. The whole variable domain, filled in from reference TRBV30 and TRBJ2-5, reads SQTIHQWPATLVQPVGSPLSLECTVEGTSNPNLYWYRQAAGRGLQLLFYSVGIGQISSEVPQNLSASRPQDRQFILSSKKLLLSDSGFYLCAWSHAEPTQYFGPGTRLLVL.

The chain has TRBV2 and TRBJ2-1, with 11 bases aligning to TRBD1. With V trimmed by 4 bases and J by 8 bases, 4 bases remained unmatched. CDR3 length: 14 residues. In germline, CDR1 is SNHLY, CDR2 FYNNEI. The CDR3 region is CASSGDRGLDEQFF. DNA of the CDR3: TGTGCCAGCAGTGGGGACAGGGGGTTAGATGAGCAGTTCTTC. The variable domain in full, completed from reference TRBV2 and TRBJ2-1, reads EPEVTQTPSHQVTQMGQEVILRCVPISNHLYFYWYRQILGQKVEFLVSFYNNEISEKSEIFDDQFSVERPDGSNFTLKIRSTKLEDSAMYFCASSGDRGLDEQFFGPGTRLTVL.

The genes are TRBV5-4 and TRBJ1-4, with unresolved D. Trimming left V 2 bases short and J 0 bases short, with 8 bases between. From germline, CDR1 is SGHNT and CDR2 YYREEE (reference sequence). The CDR3 is 15 amino acids. The CDR3 is CASSFYGATNEKLFF. The CDR3 DNA is TGTGCCAGCAGCTTCTACGGGGCAACTAATGAAAAACTGTTTTTT.

The chain uses TRBV30 and TRBJ2-7; 8 nucleotides align to TRBD2. The trim removed 8 bases at V and 0 bases at J, leaving 12 bases unmatched. Germline CDR1 GTSNPN, CDR2 SVGIG (reference sequence). This CDR3 has 15 amino acids. In DNA, the CDR3 is TGTGCCACAGGCCCCCAGGCGGGAGGCTCCTACGAGCAGTACTTC. This gives the protein CATGPQAGGSYEQYF.

V gene TRBV7-9 combines with J gene TRBJ2-7, with D maybe TRBD2 (5 bases). CDR1 and CDR2 from the germline V gene are SEHNR and FQNEAQ (reference sequence). V shed 1 base and J shed 1 base, with 17 bases lying between them. There are 17 residues in the CDR3. CDR3 in amino acids: CASSLVRVTPGSYEQYF. As DNA, the CDR3 is TGTGCCAGCAGCTTAGTACGAGTGACTCCGGGATCCTACGAGCAGTACTTC.

The chain couples TRBV5-1 to TRBJ2-3; 9 bases align to TRBD2. After removal of 4 bases from V and 4 bases from J, the junction contained 13 bases not matched to a gene. Germline V CDR1 and CDR2: SGHRS, YFSETQ. The CDR3 extends over 17 amino acids. The CDR3 region has the DNA TGCGCCAGCAGCCTAGGGCAGCTAGCGGGACGCCCAGATACGCAGTATTTT. It yields the protein CASSLGQLAGRPDTQYF.

The genes are TRBV11-2 and TRBJ2-3; 8 bases are shared with TRBD1. This CDR3 region has 15 residues. V lost 3 bases to trimming and J lost 0 bases; unmatched junction nucleotides: 2. CDR1 is SGHAT and CDR2 is FQNNGV in the germline V gene. The CDR3, as DNA: TGTGCCAGCAGCTTCAGGGGGCACAGCACAGATACGCAGTATTTT. Translating it yields CASSFRGHSTDTQYF.

Comment on this clone: The junction shows a germline mismatch at one end, possibly a read error. The rearrangement joins TRBV5-1 to TRBJ2-5; 13 nucleotides line up with TRBD2. This CDR3 has 14 amino acids. Germline loops: CDR1 SGHRS, CDR2 YFSETQ. DNA for the CDR3: TGCGCCAGCAGATTGGGACTAGCGGGGGAGACCCAGTACTTC. It specifies CASRLGLAGETQYF.

This rearrangement joins TRBV6-5 to TRBJ1-2, with 7 bases matching TRBD1. J was trimmed by 8 bases and V by 6 bases; bases with no gene match: 6. Germline lookup yields CDR1 MNHEY and CDR2 SVGAGI. The CDR3 totals 12 residues. This CDR3 is CASRQGFEGYTF. Written as DNA, the CDR3 is TGTGCCAGCAGACAGGGGTTTGAAGGCTACACCTTC.